This T cell receptor beta chain emerged from a study of molecular identifiers for immune sequencing clone quantification. TCRdb ran MiXCR on the PCR reads and lists one entry per CDR3 protein. The table shows nearly 650,000 distinct CDR3 sequences, with about 25% occurring only once. The V and J ends lost 5 bases and 6 bases, in that order; junction bases with no gene match: 9. Germline-derived CDR1 and CDR2 are MDHEN and SYDVKM. The CDR3 runs to 15 residues. This clonotype was seen only a few times. The origin of this receptor is a human donor in good health. Some libraries in this study had Jurkat cell RNA spiked in. The specimen was naive CD8+ T cells from blood, with Jurkat cell RNA spiked in. Indicated subset: FACS-sorted CD8+CD4-CCR7+CD45RA+ naive T cells. The chain employs TRBV28 and TRBJ2-5; 10 nucleotides match TRBD1. This chain's CDR3 is CASSRTGGNLKTQYF. The CDR3 coding sequence is TGTGCCAGCAGTCGGACAGGGGGTAACTTGAAGACCCAGTACTTC.